These 28 T cell receptor beta chains were all obtained from the same sample, sequenced in a study of cytomegalovirus exposure and HLA in healthy donors (dated by TCRdb to about 2017). Library prep was done by the immunoSEQ multiplex PCR assay. A mixture of 60 forward primers for TCR Vbeta segments and 13 reverse primers for TCR Jbeta segments was used in the multiplex PCR. TCRdb's version of the immuneACCESS table is confined to in-frame rearrangements and falls short of the full clone set. An unresolved V gene accounts for under half of the shortfall where checked; the remainder is of unknown origin. This sample's clone table shows fewer than 150,000 clones. The ten largest clonotypes hold approximately 2.4% of the sample. The sequenced sample was PBMCs. The receptors were gathered from a man between 35 and 55 years old in good health and CMV-seronegative.

The chain is built from TRBV15 and TRBJ1-1, with D possibly being TRBD1 (6 bases). CDR1 LNHNV and CDR2 YYDKDF come from the germline V gene (reference sequence). The CDR3 extends over 15 amino acids. Trimming removed 3 bases from V and 0 bases from J, with 11 bases in between. DNA of the CDR3: TGTGCCACCAGCAGGGACAGATTCCTGAACACTGAAGCTTTCTTT. Its translation: CATSRDRFLNTEAFF.

The CDR3: CASSQAAGAAYEQYF. The CDR3 bases are TGTGCCAGCAGCCAAGCGGCGGGGGCCGCGTACGAGCAGTACTTC. The gene calls are TRBV4-2 and TRBJ2-7; tentative D call: TRBD2 (7 bases). Between the trimmed V and J ends, which lost 1 base and 4 bases, there was a span of 14 bases. Germline V gene data show CDR1 as LGHNA and CDR2 as YNFKEQ. This CDR3 has 15 amino acids.

CDR3 nucleotides: TGTGCCAGCAGTCCCCGGGAGGGTTGGGAGACCCAGTACTTC. It encodes CASSPREGWETQYF. V is TRBV7-3 and J is TRBJ2-5, with 8 bases that match TRBD2. The germline V gene encodes CDR1 SGHTA and CDR2 FQGTGA. The CDR3 is made up of 14 amino acids. The J segment lost 5 bases and the V segment lost 6 bases, leaving 8 bases of the junction unmatched. Full variable domain (missing parts from reference TRBV7-3 and TRBJ2-5): GAGVSQTPSNKVTEKGKYVELRCDPISGHTALYWYRQSLGQGPEFLIYFQGTGAADDSGLPNDRFFAVRPEGSVSTLKIQRTERGDSAVYLCASSPREGWETQYFGPGTRLLVL.

The genes are TRBV5-1 and TRBJ2-1; no reliable D call. Trimming left V 4 bases short and J 4 bases short, with 9 bases between. Germline loops: CDR1 SGHRS, CDR2 YFSETQ. The CDR3 runs to 13 residues. This chain's CDR3 is CASSLPQYNEQFF. The CDR3 region has the DNA TGCGCCAGCAGCCTACCCCAATACAATGAGCAGTTCTTC.

The chain carries TRBV6-6 and TRBJ2-3, with TRBD2 identical over 16 bases. The germline CDR1 and CDR2 sequences are MNHNY and SVGAGI (reference sequence). This CDR3 comprises 16 residues. Trimming cost V 2 bases and J 5 bases; bases outside gene matches: 1. The CDR3 sequence: CASSYGTSGGVDTQYF. Written as DNA, the CDR3 is TGTGCCAGCAGTTACGGGACTAGCGGGGGGGTAGATACGCAGTATTTT.

The chain recombines TRBV7-9 with TRBJ2-7; D perhaps matches TRBD1 (5 bases). The ends were cut back, 8 bases at V and 5 bases at J, with 16 bases in the middle. Germline CDR1 SEHNR, CDR2 FQNEAQ (reference sequence). This CDR3 is built from 13 residues. CDR3 bases: TGTGCCAGCGGCCTTCATCAGGGCCACGAGCAGTACTTC. Its translation: CASGLHQGHEQYF.

The chain links TRBV5-6 to TRBJ1-2, with 10 bases aligning to TRBD1. The CDR3 has 16 amino acids. Looked up from germline, CDR1 is SGHDT and CDR2 is YYEEEE. The ends lost 3 bases at V and 2 bases at J; junction bases unmatched: 7. The DNA of the CDR3 is TGTGCCAGCAGCTCCTGGGCGGGACAGGGGAACTATGGCTACACCTTC. Amino acids: CASSSWAGQGNYGYTF.

The CDR3 spells CASSPPGRVGFNQPQHF. DNA for the CDR3: TGTGCCAGTAGTCCGCCCGGGAGGGTGGGGTTCAATCAGCCCCAGCATTTT. V usage is TRBV19 and J usage is TRBJ1-5; D gene unclear. V was shortened by 5 bases and J by 3 bases, with 20 bases between the two germline ends. Germline V gene lookup returns CDR1 LNHDA and CDR2 SQIVND (reference sequence). The CDR3 has 17 amino acids.

The genes are TRBV5-1 and TRBJ2-5; the match to TRBD2 covers 10 bases. The CDR3 is made up of 16 amino acids. V lost 4 bases to trimming and J lost 5 bases; unmatched junction nucleotides: 11. Germline values: CDR1 SGHRS, CDR2 YFSETQ. In DNA form, the CDR3 reads TGCGCCAGCAGCGTTACCGGGACTAGCGTGGTGGAGACCCAGTACTTC. It encodes CASSVTGTSVVETQYF. Complete variable domain (other parts from reference TRBV5-1 and TRBJ2-5): KAGVTQTPRYLIKTRGQQVTLSCSPISGHRSVSWYQQTPGQGLQFLFEYFSETQRNKGNFPGRFSGRQFSNSRSEMNVSTLELGDSALYLCASSVTGTSVVETQYFGPGTRLLVL.

This chain joins TRBV7-9 and TRBJ1-4, with 7 bases fitting TRBD1. Unmatched junction bases numbered 8, after V lost 5 bases and J lost 8 bases. Germline CDR1 and CDR2: SEHNR and FQNEAQ (reference sequence). The CDR3 consists of 14 residues. In DNA form, the CDR3 reads TGTGCCAGCAGCGTGGACAGGTTGGCCGAAAAACTGTTTTTT. Residues: CASSVDRLAEKLFF.

The V gene is TRBV5-4, the J gene TRBJ2-6, with 7 bases fitting TRBD1. V shed 2 bases, J shed 0 bases, and the junction held 5 bases outside the gene matches. The germline CDR1 and CDR2 sequences are SGHNT and YYREEE (reference sequence). The CDR3 runs 17 residues. CDR3 in amino acids: CASSFRQGPSGANVLTF. In nucleotides, the CDR3 is TGTGCCAGCAGCTTCCGACAGGGCCCCTCTGGGGCCAACGTCCTGACTTTC.

This chain connects TRBV28 to TRBJ1-5, with D perhaps TRBD1 (5 bases). Germline CDR1 reads MDHEN; CDR2 reads SYDVKM. The CDR3 extends over 15 amino acids. The V gene lost 7 bases and the J gene lost 0 bases, with 13 bases spanning the gap. The CDR3 coding sequence is TGTGCCAGCACCCTAGGGGCTAATAGCAATCAGCCCCAGCATTTT. It specifies CASTLGANSNQPQHF. The entire variable domain, with the rest obtained from reference TRBV28 and TRBJ1-5, is as follows: DVKVTQSSRYLVKRTGEKVFLECVQDMDHENMFWYRQDPGLGLRLIYFSYDVKMKEKGDIPEGYSVSREKKERFSLILESASTNQTSMYLCASTLGANSNQPQHFGDGTRLSIL.

The rearrangement links TRBV5-3 to TRBJ2-1; 7 bases are a match to TRBD2. TRBV5-3 is filed as an ORF, its function uncertain. The CDR3 extends over 16 amino acids. V was pared by 3 bases and J by 9 bases, with 15 bases of the junction left unmatched. The CDR3 nucleotides read TGTGCCAGAAGCTCCCCGGGCGGGGGTATCGGATGTGAGCAGTTCTTC. As protein: CARSSPGGGIGCEQFF.

V gene TRBV4-2 combines with J gene TRBJ1-2, with 7 bases lining up with TRBD1. The V gene's germline CDR1 is LGHNA and CDR2 YNFKEQ. J lost 7 bases, V lost 3 bases, and 8 bases had no gene match. There are 14 residues in the CDR3. CDR3 protein: CASSQDTGVGGYTF. The CDR3 DNA sequence: TGTGCCAGCAGCCAGGATACAGGGGTGGGTGGCTACACCTTC.

The chain is built from TRBV4-1 and TRBJ2-5; D perhaps matches TRBD1 (6 bases). CDR1 and CDR2 (germline): MGHRA, YSYEKL. This CDR3 has 16 amino acids. With 2 bases removed from V and 2 bases from J, the gap between germline ends came to 15 bases. The CDR3 reads CASSQLSAGVQETQYF. The CDR3 bases are TGCGCCAGCAGCCAACTTTCCGCAGGGGTTCAAGAGACCCAGTACTTC.

This sequence joins TRBV27 and TRBJ2-3; 9 positions match TRBD1. Germline V CDR1 and CDR2: MNHEY, SMNVEV (reference sequence). After removal of 7 bases from V and 3 bases from J, the junction contained 14 bases not matched to a gene. This CDR3 region has 17 residues. The CDR3 DNA reads TGTGCCAGCACTGCACAGGGGGGACAGGGTCCGACAGATACGCAGTATTTT. It is translated as CASTAQGGQGPTDTQYF.

The V call is TRBV5-1, the J call TRBJ2-7; 7 bases are shared with TRBD1. Germline CDR1 reads SGHRS; CDR2 reads YFSETQ. V lost 3 bases and J lost 1; bases outside the gene matches: 7. The CDR3 runs to 15 residues. The CDR3 spells CASSSDRVLSYEQYF. For the CDR3, the DNA is TGCGCCAGCAGCTCAGACAGGGTACTATCCTACGAGCAGTACTTC.

J is TRBJ2-2 and V is TRBV2, with D possibly being TRBD2 (5 bases). The CDR3 length is 14 residues. V shed 4 bases and J shed 4 bases, with 10 bases lying between them. CDR1 SNHLY and CDR2 FYNNEI come from the germline V gene. CDR3 coding DNA: TGTGCCAGCAGTGCCGGGGAGAGCACCGGGGAGCTGTTTTTT. As protein: CASSAGESTGELFF.

This rearrangement joins TRBV9 to TRBJ2-4; TRBD2 matches at 7 bases. From germline, CDR1 is SGDLS and CDR2 YYNGEE. V was pared by 2 bases and J by 0 bases, with 8 bases of the junction left unmatched. The length of the CDR3 is 17 residues. CDR3 bases: TGTGCCAGCAGCGTGGAATGGGGACTATTAGCCAAAAACATTCAGTACTTC. Encoded protein: CASSVEWGLLAKNIQYF. Using reference TRBV9 and TRBJ2-4 for the parts outside the CDR3, the full variable domain is DSGVTQTPKHLITATGQRVTLRCSPRSGDLSVYWYQQSLDQGLQFLIQYYNGEERAKGNILERFSAQQFPDLHSELNLSSLELGDSALYFCASSVEWGLLAKNIQYFGAGTRLSVL.

The rearrangement links TRBV6-5 to TRBJ1-4; D possibly corresponds to TRBD1 (5 bases). The CDR3 contains 16 residues. Trimming removed 3 bases from V and 3 bases from J, with 14 bases in between. The germline CDR1 and CDR2 sequences are MNHEY and SVGAGI. The CDR3 nucleotides read TGTGCCAGCAGTTATTATCAGGGCAGGGCTAATGAAAAACTGTTTTTT. Its protein product is CASSYYQGRANEKLFF.

The chain links TRBV29-1 to TRBJ1-4, with D maybe TRBD1 (5 bases). Deletions cut 4 bases from V and 5 bases from J, with 8 bases between. This CDR3 is 12 amino acids long. CDR1 and CDR2 from the germline V gene are SQVTM and ANQGSEA. In nucleotides, the CDR3 is TGCAGCGTTGTAGCAGGGAATGAAAAACTGTTTTTT. It codes for CSVVAGNEKLFF. The entire variable domain, with the rest obtained from reference TRBV29-1 and TRBJ1-4, is as follows: SAVISQKPSRDICQRGTSLTIQCQVDSQVTMMFWYRQQPGQSLTLIATANQGSEATYESGFVIDKFPISRPNLTFSTLTVSNMSPEDSSIYLCSVVAGNEKLFFGSGTQLSVL.

This chain uses TRBV19 with TRBJ1-5; D gene unclear. V lost 5 bases and J lost 4, with 15 bases in between. Looked up from germline, CDR1 is LNHDA and CDR2 is SQIVND (reference sequence). This CDR3 spans 15 amino acids. As DNA, the CDR3 is TGTGCCAGTAGTCCGACACTCCCTACTAATCAGCCCCAGCATTTT. This translates into CASSPTLPTNQPQHF.

The J gene is TRBJ2-5, the V gene TRBV5-1, with TRBD2 matching 7 bases. J lost 3 bases, V lost 3 bases, and 5 bases had no gene match. The CDR3 runs to 14 residues. Germline loops: CDR1 SGHRS, CDR2 YFSETQ. The CDR3 sequence: CASSSWGGEETQYF. DNA of the CDR3: TGCGCCAGCAGCTCCTGGGGGGGGGAAGAGACCCAGTACTTC. Looking up the rest from reference TRBV5-1 and TRBJ2-5 gives the full variable domain: KAGVTQTPRYLIKTRGQQVTLSCSPISGHRSVSWYQQTPGQGLQFLFEYFSETQRNKGNFPGRFSGRQFSNSRSEMNVSTLELGDSALYLCASSSWGGEETQYFGPGTRLLVL.

This sequence joins TRBV5-1 and TRBJ2-7; weak D call: TRBD2 (6 bases). CDR1 SGHRS and CDR2 YFSETQ come from the germline V gene. The CDR3 runs to 13 residues. V lost 0 bases, J lost 4 bases, and 8 bases lay in between. Here the CDR3 DNA reads TGCGCCAGCAGCTTGGAGCGGGTGTACGAGCAGTACTTC. It yields the protein CASSLERVYEQYF.

The rearrangement uses TRBV11-2 and TRBJ2-5, with D maybe TRBD2 (5 bases). The CDR3 has 15 amino acids. The V end was cut by 4 bases, the J end by 5 bases, with 17 bases between. Germline lookup yields CDR1 SGHAT and CDR2 FQNNGV. This CDR3 reads CASSSIGGAWETQYF. The CDR3 nucleotides read TGTGCCAGCAGCTCAATTGGAGGAGCGTGGGAGACCCAGTACTTC. Full variable domain (rest looked up from reference TRBV11-2 and TRBJ2-5): EAGVAQSPRYKIIEKRQSVAFWCNPISGHATLYWYQQILGQGPKLLIQFQNNGVVDDSQLPKDRFSAERLKGVDSTLKIQPAKLEDSAVYLCASSSIGGAWETQYFGPGTRLLVL.

This rearrangement joins TRBV12-5 to TRBJ1-5; D unclear. Trimming cost V 9 bases and J 0 bases, with 6 bases left between them. The V gene's germline CDR1 is LGHNT and CDR2 FRNRAP. CDR3 length: 12 amino acids. CDR3 nucleotides: TGTGCTAGCCAGTTTAGCAATCAGCCCCAGCATTTT. It specifies CASQFSNQPQHF.

The chain joins TRBV10-3 to TRBJ1-4; TRBD1 aligns across 10 bases. CDR3 length: 14 residues. Looked up from germline, CDR1 is ENHRY and CDR2 is SYGVKD. The ends lost 6 bases at V and 9 bases at J; junction bases unmatched: 7. The CDR3 DNA is TGTGCCATCAGCCCGGGACAGGGGTTTCAAAAACTGTTTTTT. Translated: CAISPGQGFQKLFF.

This chain links TRBV9 with TRBJ1-2; tentatively, D is TRBD1 (6 bases). The CDR3 has 15 amino acids. V was cut by 3 bases and J by 0 bases, with 12 bases left in between. The germline gives CDR1 SGDLS, CDR2 YYNGEE. The chain's CDR3 is CASSATGVANYGYTF. DNA of the CDR3: TGTGCCAGCAGCGCGACAGGTGTAGCTAACTATGGCTACACCTTC.